The table lists the clone carrying this T cell receptor beta chain with a few counts. These data originate in a study of cytomegalovirus exposure and HLA in healthy donors. Overall study context: The same platform was used for the 120 validation repertoires and the roughly 700 first-cohort repertoires, a later analysis reported.

Separation from the roughly 670-subject first cohort characterized the roughly 120-subject validation cohort, to which the donors belonged. Sequencing used immunoSEQ multiplex PCR; TCRdb keeps in-frame clones, though not all of them. The sample has 200,000 to 250,000 clones; about 91% are singletons. V gave up 7 bases and J gave up 0 bases, with 9 bases separating them. CDR1 is SQVTM and CDR2 is ANQGSEA in the germline V gene. The CDR3 sequence is 12 residues long. The source of this sequence is a woman aged 18 to 35 in good health and CMV-seronegative. V is TRBV29-1 and J is TRBJ1-1; D is perhaps TRBD1 (5 bases). Sequenced input: PBMCs. Here the CDR3 reads CSALGVNTEAFF. The CDR3 coding sequence is TGCAGCGCCCTAGGGGTGAACACTGAAGCTTTCTTT. The full variable domain, in which reference TRBV29-1 and TRBJ1-1 provide the parts outside the CDR3, is SAVISQKPSRDICQRGTSLTIQCQVDSQVTMMFWYRQQPGQSLTLIATANQGSEATYESGFVIDKFPISRPNLTFSTLTVSNMSPEDSSIYLCSALGVNTEAFFGQGTRLTVV.